Listed below are T cell receptor beta chains from one sample, sequenced in a study of cytomegalovirus exposure and HLA in healthy donors. Sequenced by immunoSEQ multiplex PCR; TCRdb stores in-frame clones only, minus some. The sample consists of about 210,000 clones, about nine tenths of them appearing once. Sequencing used PBMCs. Receptor source: a boy under 10 years old in good health and CMV-seronegative. Both conserved end residues are part of each CDR3. The D gene is left open where the match is weak. Rows give clone size only sometimes, using once, few, many, or a class for an expanded clone.

>TRBV19|.|.|TRBJ2-7
CASSIGARYEQYF
TGTGCCAGTAGTATTGGAGCCCGCTACGAGCAGTACTTC
>TRBV11-2|once|.|TRBJ2-6
CASSLRFLAGTGANVLTF
TGTGCCAGCAGCTTAAGATTTCTCGCAGGGACTGGGGCCAACGTCCTGACTTTC
>TRBV13|.|.|TRBJ1-1
CASSSGDAEAFF
TGTGCCAGCAGTTCGGGGGACGCTGAAGCTTTCTTT
>TRBV7-9|.|.|TRBJ1-2
CSSSLRNWFRGSNYGYTF
TGTTCCAGCAGCTTAAGAAACTGGTTCAGGGGTTCTAACTATGGCTACACCTTC
>TRBV5-6|.|TRBD1|TRBJ1-2
CASSFGQDPGYTF
TGTGCCAGCAGCTTTGGACAGGATCCTGGCTACACCTTC
>TRBV27|.|.|TRBJ1-5
CASSLWAGAGLQPQHF
TGTGCCAGCAGTTTGTGGGCAGGGGCAGGGTTACAGCCCCAGCATTTT
>TRBV5-1|.|TRBD1|TRBJ1-2
CASSEPGQGQTNYGYTF
TGCGCCAGCAGCGAACCGGGACAGGGCCAAACTAACTATGGCTACACCTTC
>TRBV27|.|TRBD1|TRBJ2-1
CASTRGTGLYNEQFF
TGTGCCAGCACTAGGGGGACAGGGCTCTACAATGAGCAGTTCTTC
>TRBV6-6|.|.|TRBJ1-3
CASRPGTDYSGNTIYF
TGTGCCAGCAGGCCCGGGACGGACTACTCTGGAAACACCATATATTTT
>TRBV5-6|once|.|TRBJ1-4
CASSFPAGQGKLFF
TGTGCCAGCAGCTTTCCAGCCGGTCAGGGGAAACTGTTTTTT
>TRBV28|once|TRBD1|TRBJ2-7
CASSTLTGDPYEQYF
TGTGCCAGCAGCACTCTGACAGGGGACCCCTACGAGCAGTACTTC
>TRBV5-1|.|TRBD1|TRBJ1-6
CASSAGQGPLHF
TGCGCCAGCAGCGCGGGACAGGGGCCCCTCCACTTT
>TRBV29-1|.|.|TRBJ1-2
CSASSIPGTHNCGYTF
TGCAGCGCCTCTAGTATCCCCGGGACACACAACTGTGGCTACACCTTC
>TRBV6-5|.|TRBD2|TRBJ2-2
CASSYREGTGELFF
TGTGCCAGCAGTTATCGGGAGGGCACCGGGGAGCTGTTTTTT
>TRBV27|once|TRBD2|TRBJ2-7
CASSPGGGAFPFSYEQYF
TGTGCCAGCAGTCCTGGGGGGGGAGCCTTTCCGTTCTCCTACGAGCAGTACTTC
>TRBV6-1|.|.|TRBJ1-2
CACQTERRGYTF
TGTGCCTGCCAGACCGAAAGGAGGGGCTACACCTTC
>TRBV11-3|.|TRBD2|TRBJ2-1
CASSLEWSGAYNEQFF
TGTGCCAGCAGCTTAGAATGGAGCGGGGCTTACAATGAGCAGTTCTTC
>TRBV27|.|TRBD1|TRBJ1-5
CASSYDRAGNQPQHF
TGTGCCAGCAGTTACGACAGGGCCGGCAATCAGCCCCAGCATTTT
>TRBV7-9|.|TRBD2|TRBJ2-5
CASSLGGDQETQYF
TGTGCCAGCAGCTTGGGAGGGGACCAAGAGACCCAGTACTTC
>TRBV15|.|.|TRBJ2-5
CATSYPGGPEETQYF
TGTGCCACCAGCTACCCCGGGGGGCCGGAGGAGACCCAGTACTTC
>TRBV29-1|.|.|TRBJ1-5
CSVGGPPGDQPQHF
TGCAGCGTTGGAGGTCCTCCGGGTGATCAGCCCCAGCATTTT
>TRBV28|.|.|TRBJ1-2
CASSSGRDGYTF
TGTGCCAGCAGTTCTGGGAGGGATGGCTACACCTTC
>TRBV5-1|once|.|TRBJ1-1
CASSVAGSTSEAFF
TGCGCCAGCAGCGTCGCAGGATCCACCTCTGAGGCTTTCTTT
>TRBV11-2|.|.|TRBJ2-7
CASSLAGYEQYF
TGTGCCAGCAGCTTAGCGGGGTATGAGCAGTACTTC
>TRBV7-9|.|.|TRBJ1-1
CASSGWEGGNTEAFF
TGTGCCAGCAGCGGCTGGGAGGGGGGAAACACTGAAGCTTTCTTT
>TRBV7-2|.|TRBD2|TRBJ2-5
CASSLGLAGGLGETQYF
TGTGCCAGCAGCTTAGGGCTAGCGGGAGGGCTAGGAGAGACCCAGTACTTC
>TRBV6-1|once|TRBD2|TRBJ2-7
CASNSGGTSYEQYF
TGTGCCAGCAATAGCGGGGGGACCTCCTACGAGCAGTACTTC
>TRBV5-1|.|.|TRBJ2-7
CASSMEGGLSEQYF
TGCGCCAGCAGCATGGAGGGGGGGCTTAGCGAGCAGTACTTC
>TRBV25-1|.|.|TRBJ2-1
CASSALYNEQFF
TGTGCCAGCAGTGCCCTCTACAATGAGCAGTTCTTC
>TRBV4-1|.|TRBD2|TRBJ2-3
CASSQLSGGGDTQYF
TGCGCCAGCAGCCAACTTAGCGGGGGGGGAGATACGCAGTATTTT
>TRBV2|.|.|TRBJ2-3
CASGESPGGGDTQYF
TGTGCCAGCGGGGAGAGCCCAGGAGGCGGCGATACGCAGTATTTT
>TRBV11-2|.|TRBD2|TRBJ2-3
CASSLVVGSGVFRTDTQYF
TGTGCCAGCAGCTTAGTGGTCGGTAGCGGGGTTTTCCGCACAGATACGCAGTATTTT
>TRBV6-1|once|TRBD1|TRBJ1-2
CASRTRTGVGYTF
TGTGCCAGCAGGACCCGGACAGGGGTTGGCTACACCTTC
>TRBV20-1|.|.|TRBJ2-1
CSARLLEQFF
TGCAGTGCTAGGCTACTAGAGCAGTTCTTC
>TRBV28|.|TRBD1|TRBJ2-6
CASRSQGQNTGANVLTF
TGTGCCAGCAGATCCCAGGGACAGAATACTGGGGCCAACGTCCTGACTTTC
>TRBV5-1|once|TRBD2|TRBJ2-7
CASRGLATSYEQYF
TGCGCCAGCAGGGGACTAGCGACTTCCTACGAGCAGTACTTC
>TRBV7-9|.|TRBD1|TRBJ2-7
CASSSPSGTEAYEQYF
TGTGCCAGCAGCTCACCATCCGGGACAGAAGCCTACGAGCAGTACTTC
>TRBV4-1|.|TRBD2|TRBJ2-7
CASSQEGLAGTYEQYF
TGCGCCAGCAGCCAAGAAGGCCTAGCGGGAACCTACGAGCAGTACTTC
>TRBV11-1|.|.|TRBJ2-6
CASSLAQTSWANVLTF
TGTGCCAGCAGCTTAGCACAGACGTCTTGGGCCAACGTCCTGACTTTC
>TRBV5-4|.|.|TRBJ2-7
CASSFEDYEQYF
TGTGCCAGCAGCTTCGAGGACTACGAGCAGTACTTC
>TRBV5-1|.|TRBD2|TRBJ2-1
CASSLWAGGRNEQFF
TGCGCCAGCAGCTTGTGGGCGGGAGGGCGCAATGAGCAGTTCTTC
>TRBV28|.|.|TRBJ1-4
CASSWGGNEKLFF
TGTGCCAGCAGCTGGGGGGGAAATGAAAAACTGTTTTTT
>TRBV4-1|.|.|TRBJ1-1
CASSQAQISWDTEAFF
TGCGCCAGCAGCCAAGCACAGATTTCCTGGGACACTGAAGCTTTCTTT
>TRBV14|.|TRBD2|TRBJ2-7
CASSRSGTHLFYEQYF
TGTGCCAGCAGCCGTAGCGGGACACACCTCTTCTACGAGCAGTACTTC
>TRBV13|.|.|TRBJ2-7
CASSHRVYEQYF
TGTGCCAGCAGCCACAGGGTCTACGAGCAGTACTTC
>TRBV11-2|.|.|TRBJ1-2
CAIGGRPWDALGVGYTF
TGTGCCATCGGGGGTCGACCCTGGGACGCCTTAGGTGTCGGCTACACCTTC
>TRBV28|.|TRBD1|TRBJ1-5
CASSTGDDSNQPQHF
TGTGCCAGCAGTACAGGGGACGATAGCAATCAGCCCCAGCATTTT
>TRBV7-2|.|.|TRBJ2-3
CASSARSRRDTQYF
TGTGCCAGCAGCGCGCGGAGTAGACGGGATACGCAGTATTTT